This TCR beta chain was found in a study of identical twins. General study findings and limits: Out-of-frame alpha sequences common to twins exhibited a surplus of low generation probability.

One entry per CDR3 protein results from TCRdb running MiXCR on the 5' RACE reads. This table has hundreds of thousands of distinct CDR3 sequences, roughly an eighth appearing once. This clonotype was counted many times. Its antigen is still unknown. Between the trimmed V and J ends, which lost 11 bases and 3 bases, there was a span of 16 bases. In germline, CDR1 is MDHEN, CDR2 SYDVKM. CDR3 length: 14 residues. The donors were all healthy and Caucasian. These data also formed part of another study, on yellow fever vaccine responses in identical twins.

The receptor was isolated from a woman aged 18-35 years in good health. V usage is TRBV28 and J usage is TRBJ2-2, with a tentative D call TRBD2 (6 bases). The sample consisted of CD8+ T cells sorted from blood. This chain's CDR3 is CAHGGGIDTGELFF. The CDR3 nucleotides read TGTGCCCATGGTGGCGGGATTGACACCGGGGAGCTGTTTTTT. The full variable domain, completed using reference TRBV28 and TRBJ2-2, is DVKVTQSSRYLVKRTGEKVFLECVQDMDHENMFWYRQDPGLGLRLIYFSYDVKMKEKGDIPEGYSVSREKKERFSLILESASTNQTSMYLCAHGGGIDTGELFFGEGSRLTVL.